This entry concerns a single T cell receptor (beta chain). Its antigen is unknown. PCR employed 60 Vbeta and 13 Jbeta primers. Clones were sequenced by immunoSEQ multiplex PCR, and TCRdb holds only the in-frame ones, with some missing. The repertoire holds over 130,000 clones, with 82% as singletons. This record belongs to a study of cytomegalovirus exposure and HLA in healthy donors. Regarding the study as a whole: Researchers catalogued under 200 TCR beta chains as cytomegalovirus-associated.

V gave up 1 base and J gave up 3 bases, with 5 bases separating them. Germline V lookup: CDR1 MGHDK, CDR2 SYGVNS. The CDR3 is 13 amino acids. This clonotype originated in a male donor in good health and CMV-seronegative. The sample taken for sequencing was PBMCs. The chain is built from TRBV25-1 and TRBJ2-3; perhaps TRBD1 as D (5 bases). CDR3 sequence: CASSESGTDTQYF. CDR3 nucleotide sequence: TGTGCCAGCAGTGAATCAGGGACAGATACGCAGTATTTT.